This TCR beta chain emerged from a study of cytomegalovirus exposure and HLA in healthy donors. Notes on the study in general: Whilst most TCR sequences proved rare, a subset of public TCRs occurred across many donors. Some TCR beta chains (roughly 150 of them) were listed as cytomegalovirus-associated.

Both 60 Vbeta primers and 13 Jbeta primers went into the PCR. Repertoires were generated with immunoSEQ multiplex PCR, while TCRdb's copy carries only in-frame clones and drops some. The data hold roughly 180,000 clones, with roughly 85% observed a single time. Regarding this clone: The antigen remains undetermined.

Germline lookup yields CDR1 SNHLY and CDR2 FYNNEI. The CDR3 is 13 residues long. Deletions cut 6 bases from V and 4 bases from J, with 12 bases between. Source material: PBMCs. The chain links TRBV2 to TRBJ1-1; D is uncertain. This sequence originates from a man younger than 35 in good health and CMV-seropositive. CDR3 region: CASSQREFTEAFF. CDR3 bases: TGTGCCAGCAGCCAGAGGGAGTTCACTGAAGCTTTCTTT.